Below are 28 T cell receptor beta chains sequenced from a single sample in a study of OX40 agonist ivuxolimab in advanced cancers. Using immunoSEQ multiplex PCR, the repertoire was profiled, and TCRdb retains in-frame clones only, with some absent. Here the sample spans roughly 40,000 clones, roughly nine tenths being singletons. This specimen consisted of CD4+ or CD8+ T cells sorted from blood, obtained in a trial of the OX40 agonist ivuxolimab. Receptor source: an adult with an advanced solid tumor such as melanoma, head and neck, liver or kidney cancer.

The chain joins TRBV5-4 to TRBJ1-1, with D maybe TRBD1 (6 bases). Germline V gene lookup returns CDR1 SGHNT and CDR2 YYREEE (reference sequence). The CDR3 loop spans 14 amino acids. The V and J ends lost 4 bases and 1 base respectively, with 11 bases between them. CDR3 loop: CASSPGAANTEAFF. The CDR3 nucleotides are TGTGCCAGCAGCCCAGGGGCGGCGAACACTGAAGCTTTCTTT.

The chain uses TRBV6-4 and TRBJ2-1, with D uncertain. The CDR3 totals 14 residues. V lost 4 bases to trimming and J lost 5 bases, with 12 bases between them. Germline CDR1 reads MRHNA; CDR2 reads SNTAGT. The CDR3 spells CASSVSWVDNEQFF. The DNA of the CDR3 is TGTGCCAGCAGTGTTAGTTGGGTAGACAATGAGCAGTTCTTC.

CDR3: CASSSHSRGRDEAFF. DNA of the CDR3: TGTGCCAGCAGTTCTCATTCCAGGGGGCGAGATGAAGCTTTCTTT. The rearrangement uses TRBV27 and TRBJ1-1; TRBD1 matches at 8 bases. The length of the CDR3 is 15 residues. Germline lookup yields CDR1 MNHEY and CDR2 SMNVEV (reference sequence). Unmatched junction bases numbered 11, after V lost 4 bases and J lost 7 bases.

The DNA of the CDR3 is TGCAGTGCTAGAGATAGCCCGACCCAGTACTTC. It codes for CSARDSPTQYF. The chain couples TRBV20-1 to TRBJ2-5; no reliable D call. CDR1 and CDR2 from the germline V gene are DFQATT and SNEGSKA (reference sequence). The length of the CDR3 is 11 residues. V lost 0 bases and J lost 7, with 6 bases in between.

This sequence joins TRBV4-2 and TRBJ2-7, with TRBD1 as a possible D gene (6 bases). There are 14 residues in the CDR3. The V end was cut by 1 base, the J end by 5 bases, with 12 bases between. CDR1 and CDR2 (germline): LGHNA, YNFKEQ. CDR3 sequence: CASSQGGLQDEQYF. DNA of the CDR3: TGTGCCAGCAGCCAAGGGGGGCTACAGGACGAGCAGTACTTC.

The gene calls are TRBV30 and TRBJ1-1; 8 positions agree with TRBD1. V was clipped by 2 bases and J by 6 bases; unmatched bases: 5. CDR1 and CDR2 (germline): GTSNPN, SVGIG (reference sequence). CDR3 size: 13 residues. CDR3 nucleotides: TGTGCCTGGAGTATCAGGGGGCCCGCTGAAGCTTTCTTT. This codes for CAWSIRGPAEAFF. The full variable domain, in which reference TRBV30 and TRBJ1-1 provide the parts outside the CDR3, is SQTIHQWPATLVQPVGSPLSLECTVEGTSNPNLYWYRQAAGRGLQLLFYSVGIGQISSEVPQNLSASRPQDRQFILSSKKLLLSDSGFYLCAWSIRGPAEAFFGQGTRLTVV.

The chain joins TRBV4-1 to TRBJ2-1; TRBD2 agrees at 7 bases. From germline, CDR1 is MGHRA and CDR2 YSYEKL. This CDR3 is 13 amino acids long. The V segment lost 3 bases and the J segment 7 bases; nucleotides outside the gene matches: 3. CDR3 sequence: CASSHGSGNEQFF. The CDR3 DNA is TGCGCCAGCAGCCATGGTAGCGGGAATGAGCAGTTCTTC.

This clone has a single count. The rearrangement joins TRBV12-5 to TRBJ2-3; a weak D match, TRBD1 (6 bases). V was cut by 6 bases and J by 5 bases, with 9 bases left in between. The CDR3 extends over 12 amino acids. Germline CDR1 is LGHNT and CDR2 is FRNRAP. In DNA form, the CDR3 reads TGTGCTAGTGGGGCCAGGGGAGATACGCAGTATTTT. Translating gives CASGARGDTQYF.

V and J are TRBV10-2 and TRBJ1-5; D possibly corresponds to TRBD1 (6 bases). There are 16 residues in the CDR3. Deletions cut 2 bases from V and 10 bases from J, with 21 bases between. Per germline, CDR1 WSHSY and CDR2 SAAADI. CDR3 sequence reads: CASSEGEMGGPIPQHF. CDR3 sequence (DNA): TGCGCCAGCAGTGAGGGGGAAATGGGGGGCCCCATACCCCAGCATTTT.

This chain links TRBV7-9 with TRBJ2-7, with 7 bases lining up with TRBD1. Germline V gene data show CDR1 as SEHNR and CDR2 as FQNEAQ (reference sequence). The CDR3 runs 13 residues. The V and J ends lost 1 base and 6 bases, in that order; junction bases with no gene match: 3. The CDR3 here is CASSLVGTVEQYF. As DNA, the CDR3 is TGTGCCAGCAGCTTAGTCGGGACAGTCGAGCAGTACTTC.

The CDR3 nucleotides read TGCAGCGTTGTTCGGGCCTCGGACTACAATGAGCAGTTCTTC. Translating gives CSVVRASDYNEQFF. The rearrangement joins TRBV29-1 to TRBJ2-1, with unresolved D. The ends were cut back, 4 bases at V and 3 bases at J, with 13 bases in the middle. CDR1 and CDR2 (germline): SQVTM, ANQGSEA. The CDR3 spans 14 residues.

The chain couples TRBV6-5 to TRBJ1-1; unclear D gene. V dropped 6 bases and J dropped 8 bases, with 13 bases sitting between them. CDR3 length: 12 amino acids. Germline-derived CDR1 and CDR2 are MNHEY and SVGAGI. CDR3 sequence: CASSSDRTEAFF. The CDR3 bases are TGTGCCAGCAGCTCCGACCGGACCGAAGCTTTCTTT.

V is TRBV4-3 and J is TRBJ1-1; D not certain. This CDR3 contains 12 residues. Trimming shortened V by 1 base and J by 8 bases, and 8 bases separated the two germline ends. Germline-derived CDR1 and CDR2 are LGHNA and YSLEER. The CDR3 loop is CASSQGGPEAFF. In DNA, the CDR3 is TGCGCCAGCAGCCAAGGCGGACCCGAAGCTTTCTTT.

This clone showed up just a few times. CDR3 sequence (DNA): TGTGCCAGCAGCTCACGGACTAGTAAAGATACGCAGTATTTT. It translates to CASSSRTSKDTQYF. The chain is built from TRBV13 and TRBJ2-3; 7 nucleotides line up with TRBD2. The trim removed 4 bases at V and 5 bases at J, leaving 6 bases unmatched. CDR1 PRHDT and CDR2 FYEKMQ come from the germline V gene (reference sequence). CDR3 length: 14 residues.

V gene TRBV2 combines with J gene TRBJ1-5; D uncertain. Trimming removed 4 bases at V and 3 bases at J, with 7 bases between. CDR1 and CDR2 (germline): SNHLY, FYNNEI. This CDR3 region has 13 residues. Written as DNA, the CDR3 is TGTGCCAGCAGTGGGGCCTTCAATCAGCCCCAGCATTTT. Translation: CASSGAFNQPQHF. The variable domain in full, with the rest retrieved from reference TRBV2 and TRBJ1-5, is EPEVTQTPSHQVTQMGQEVILRCVPISNHLYFYWYRQILGQKVEFLVSFYNNEISEKSEIFDDQFSVERPDGSNFTLKIRSTKLEDSAMYFCASSGAFNQPQHFGDGTRLSIL.

On this clone: Other DNA sequences in this sample translate to the same CDR3. This chain joins TRBV30 and TRBJ1-5; 8 nucleotides line up with TRBD1. Trimming at V came to 5 bases and at J to 4 bases, leaving 4 bases not matched to a gene. In germline, CDR1 is GTSNPN, CDR2 SVGIG (reference sequence). The CDR3 has 13 residues. This CDR3 reads CAWGQGWNQPQHF. For the CDR3, the DNA is TGTGCCTGGGGACAGGGTTGGAATCAGCCCCAGCATTTT.

V is TRBV4-3 and J is TRBJ2-5; D perhaps matches TRBD1 (6 bases). Germline CDR1 is LGHNA and CDR2 is YSLEER. V lost 5 bases, J lost 1 base, and 11 bases lay in between. The CDR3 extends over 14 amino acids. CDR3: CASSLTGRQETQYF. In nucleotides, the CDR3 is TGCGCCAGCAGCTTAACAGGGCGCCAAGAGACCCAGTACTTC.

This chain links TRBV4-1 with TRBJ2-1, with 10 positions matching TRBD2. The V gene's germline CDR1 is MGHRA and CDR2 YSYEKL. The CDR3 is 15 residues long. V gave up 1 base and J gave up 5 bases; unmatched junction bases: 2. As DNA, the CDR3 is TGCGCCAGCAGCCAAGGTAGCGGGAGGAACAATGAGCAGTTCTTC. As protein: CASSQGSGRNNEQFF.

The rearrangement joins TRBV7-8 to TRBJ2-1; D is unresolved. V lost 5 bases and J lost 8, with 10 bases in between. Germline lookup yields CDR1 SGHVS and CDR2 FQNEAQ. The length of the CDR3 is 12 residues. Here the CDR3 DNA reads TGTGCCAGCAGCACAAATACGGATGAGCAGTTCTTC. As protein: CASSTNTDEQFF.

This clone has a single count. CDR3: CASSLEVSSYNEQFF. CDR3 nucleotide sequence: TGTGCCAGCAGCTTAGAAGTTAGCTCCTACAATGAGCAGTTCTTC. The V and J genes are TRBV7-2 and TRBJ2-1, with D unresolved. Germline V CDR1 and CDR2: SGHTA, FQGNSA. The CDR3 totals 15 residues. The V gene lost 1 base and the J gene lost 0 bases, with 7 bases spanning the gap.

The J gene is TRBJ2-2, the V gene TRBV25-1, with D maybe TRBD1 (5 bases). Germline V CDR1 and CDR2: MGHDK, SYGVNS. The CDR3 has 11 amino acids. Trimming removed 4 bases from V and 15 bases from J, with 12 bases in between. CDR3 protein: CASSVGHRLFF. For the CDR3, the DNA is TGTGCCAGCAGTGTAGGACATCGGTTGTTTTTT.

The V and J genes are TRBV11-2 and TRBJ2-1; D may be TRBD2 (6 bases). The CDR3 length is 12 residues. Germline assignment: CDR1 SGHAT and CDR2 FQNNGV. The V gene lost 4 bases and the J gene lost 7 bases, with 8 bases spanning the gap. The CDR3 coding sequence is TGTGCCAGCAGCTGGGGGGAGAATGAGCAGTTCTTC. Its protein product is CASSWGENEQFF.

This chain joins TRBV19 and TRBJ2-2, with D possibly being TRBD2 (7 bases). CDR3 length: 17 amino acids. Germline CDR1 is LNHDA and CDR2 is SQIVND (reference sequence). V was pared by 1 base and J by 0 bases, with 12 bases between. The CDR3 here is CASSIGTAGSNTGELFF. In nucleotides, the CDR3 is TGTGCCAGTAGTATAGGGACAGCGGGATCGAACACCGGGGAGCTGTTTTTT.

The chain employs TRBV6-1 and TRBJ1-5; no clear D. With 1 base removed from V and 6 bases from J, the gap between germline ends came to 4 bases. The CDR3 runs 12 residues. CDR1 is MNHNS, CDR2 SASEGT, per germline. Here the CDR3 reads CASSEGSQPQHF. The CDR3 nucleotides are TGTGCCAGCAGTGAAGGTTCTCAGCCCCAGCATTTT.

This chain joins TRBV28 and TRBJ1-2; 9 bases are shared with TRBD1. The CDR3 loop spans 15 amino acids. The germline V gene has CDR1 MDHEN and CDR2 SYDVKM. After removal of 6 bases from V and 8 bases from J, the junction contained 13 bases not matched to a gene. The CDR3 sequence: CASSLTLRDREGYTF. CDR3 coding DNA: TGTGCCAGCAGCTTGACTCTCCGGGACAGGGAAGGCTACACCTTC.

The chain joins TRBV4-3 to TRBJ2-5; TRBD1 matches at 9 bases. Germline CDR1 and CDR2: LGHNA and YSLEER. The CDR3 runs to 15 residues. J was trimmed by 2 bases and V by 4 bases; bases with no gene match: 5. The CDR3 here is CASSPRDREQETQYF. CDR3 coding DNA: TGCGCCAGCAGCCCCCGGGACAGGGAACAAGAGACCCAGTACTTC.

The chain employs TRBV7-8 and TRBJ1-2, with D maybe TRBD1 (5 bases). This CDR3 has 16 residues. Germline V gene sequence: CDR1 SGHVS, CDR2 FQNEAQ. Trimming stripped 5 bases from V and 0 bases from J, with 16 bases between. DNA of the CDR3: TGTGCCAGCAGCCTTTATACAGGATCTACTAACTATGGCTACACCTTC. Encoded protein: CASSLYTGSTNYGYTF.

The chain couples TRBV19 to TRBJ2-3; 7 bases match TRBD1. The germline CDR1 and CDR2 sequences are LNHDA and SQIVND (reference sequence). This CDR3 has 21 residues. The V and J ends lost 6 bases and 3 bases, in that order; junction bases with no gene match: 27. This chain's CDR3 is CASSATRAFRPRGIGTDTQYF. In DNA form, the CDR3 reads TGTGCCAGTAGCGCCACCAGGGCCTTCAGGCCCAGGGGGATTGGAACAGATACGCAGTATTTT.